This TCR beta chain emerged from a study of shared clonotypes between healthy human individuals. Across the whole study: The composition of the donors was a couple of women and a few men aged 18 to 49. Study-level results: A reduction in generation probabilities was seen for non-shared clonotypes relative to those shared by all four donors. Blood was the only sampled material, and tissue repertoires likely differ.

Sequencing was performed with immunoSEQ multiplex PCR; in TCRdb, only in-frame clones are kept and a portion is missing. The sample carries 550,000 to 600,000 clones, roughly 98% recorded once. The CDR3 is made up of 16 amino acids. Germline V gene lookup returns CDR1 SEHNR and CDR2 FQNEAQ (reference sequence). V was clipped by 5 bases and J by 2 bases, with 15 bases between them. Terminally differentiated effector memory CD45RA+ cells were excluded from the naive CD8 cells, which were CD45RO-negative and positively selected for CCR7. To note about this clone: Its antigen remains unidentified.

The chain combines TRBV7-9 with TRBJ2-2; TRBD2 might be the D (7 bases). This clonotype was sampled from a young man in good health. Sequenced: naive CD8+ T cells sorted from blood. Written as DNA, the CDR3 is TGTGCCAGCAGCAGCGGGGCAGGGGAAAACACCGGGGAGCTGTTTTTT. Its protein product is CASSSGAGENTGELFF.